This section outlines one T cell receptor beta chain sequence together with its context. Its antigen remains unknown. Trimming shortened V by 3 bases and J by 7 bases, and 22 bases separated the two germline ends. This CDR3 contains 17 residues. Germline-derived CDR1 and CDR2 are LNHDA and SQIVND (reference sequence). The repertoire was sequenced with immunoSEQ multiplex PCR; TCRdb's copy has only in-frame clones and lacks some. The sample contains some 25,000 clones, 91% of which appear only once. This entry is derived from a study of multiple sclerosis patients with progressive multifocal leukoencephalopathy. Study-level findings and limits: Clones expanded at PML were already present before and during natalizumab.

Time point here: approximately 12 months of natalizumab therapy. Sequencing used PBMCs, obtained from a patient treated with natalizumab. The sequence was collected from a man aged 30-40 years with multiple sclerosis. V usage is TRBV19 and J usage is TRBJ2-1, with D perhaps TRBD2 (6 bases). For the CDR3, the DNA is TGTGCCAGTAGTATCCACTTACTTACGGGACTCTTGAATGAGCAGTTCTTC. This translates into CASSIHLLTGLLNEQFF.